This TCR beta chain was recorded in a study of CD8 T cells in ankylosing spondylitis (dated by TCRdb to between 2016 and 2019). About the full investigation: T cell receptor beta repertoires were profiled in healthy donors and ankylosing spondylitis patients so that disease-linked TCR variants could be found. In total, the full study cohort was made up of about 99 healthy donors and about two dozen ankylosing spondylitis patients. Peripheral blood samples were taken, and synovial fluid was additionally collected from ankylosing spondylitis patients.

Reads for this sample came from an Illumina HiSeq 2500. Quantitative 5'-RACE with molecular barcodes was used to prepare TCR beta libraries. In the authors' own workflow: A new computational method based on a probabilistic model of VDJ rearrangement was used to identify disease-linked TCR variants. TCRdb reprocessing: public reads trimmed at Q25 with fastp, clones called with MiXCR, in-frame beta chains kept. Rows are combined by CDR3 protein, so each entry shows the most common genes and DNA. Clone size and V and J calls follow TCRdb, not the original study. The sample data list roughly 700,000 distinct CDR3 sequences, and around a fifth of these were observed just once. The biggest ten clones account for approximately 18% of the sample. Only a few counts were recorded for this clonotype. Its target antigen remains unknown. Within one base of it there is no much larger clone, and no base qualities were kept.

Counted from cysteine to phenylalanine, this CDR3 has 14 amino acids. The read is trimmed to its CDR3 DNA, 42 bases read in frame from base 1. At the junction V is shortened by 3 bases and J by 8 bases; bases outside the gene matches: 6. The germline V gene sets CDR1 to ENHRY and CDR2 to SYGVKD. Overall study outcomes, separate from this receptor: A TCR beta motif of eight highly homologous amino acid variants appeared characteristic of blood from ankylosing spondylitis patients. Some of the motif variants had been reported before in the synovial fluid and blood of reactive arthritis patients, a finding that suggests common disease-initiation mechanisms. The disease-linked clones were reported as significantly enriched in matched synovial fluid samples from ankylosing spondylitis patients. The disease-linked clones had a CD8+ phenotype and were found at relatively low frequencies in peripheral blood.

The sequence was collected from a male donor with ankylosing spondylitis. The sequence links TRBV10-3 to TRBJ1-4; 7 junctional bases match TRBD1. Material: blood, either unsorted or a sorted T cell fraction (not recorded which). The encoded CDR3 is CAISERQGGEKLFF. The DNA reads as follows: TGTGCCATCAGTGAACGGCAGGGGGGCGAAAAACTGTTTTTT.